A selection of T cell receptor beta chains follows, all from one sample in a study of blood T cell repertoires in COVID-19. The repertoire was sequenced with immunoSEQ multiplex PCR; TCRdb's copy has only in-frame clones and lacks some. The sample includes approximately 74,000 clones, under 95% of them seen just once. Sequencing was carried out using peripheral blood. These receptors came from a woman aged 60-75 years with active COVID-19. Each CDR3 is given without its conserved first and last residue. The order of the fields is V gene, J gene, CDR3 protein.

TRBV2	TRBJ1-1	ASSEQGVPNTEAF
TRBV4-1	TRBJ1-4	ASRPDIAAGKLF
TRBV5-1	TRBJ2-3	ASSLGATAGAPDTQY
TRBV9	TRBJ2-1	ASSVRLAGNEQF
TRBV18	TRBJ1-1	ASSFNHPNEAF
TRBV6-5	TRBJ2-1	ASRARDRYNEQF
TRBV4-2	TRBJ1-2	ASSQDRMGTWGYT
TRBV2	TRBJ1-5	ASTLQSGANQPQH
TRBV3-1/TRBV3-2	TRBJ2-7	ASSLRLGGSRYEQY
TRBV25-1	TRBJ1-3	ARDRAVPVSGNTIY
TRBV5-5	TRBJ1-1	ASSLRGSRSNTEAF
TRBV27	TRBJ2-1	ASSLWREGSYNEQF
TRBV6-1	TRBJ2-1	ASSEFYRRGEQF
TRBV18	TRBJ2-5	ASSPQAGGNQETQY
TRBV5-1	TRBJ1-1	ASSYREDTEAF
TRBV7-9	TRBJ2-2	ASSWDTRELF
TRBV2	TRBJ2-7	ASTREQGVYEQY
TRBV18	TRBJ2-7	ASSPRTGNYEQY
TRBV21-1	TRBJ2-5	ASSSTDSPWY
TRBV19	TRBJ2-7	ASSGPGQGSGDEQY
TRBV5-1	TRBJ2-1	ASSSTSGSTNEQF
TRBV2	TRBJ2-1	ASSASSRALNEQF
TRBV4-2	TRBJ2-5	ASSLGRLAGEVGETQY
TRBV7-2	TRBJ2-1	ASSSAASGLNEQF
TRBV6-6	TRBJ1-2	ASSPPST
TRBV27	TRBJ2-7	ASSSTDRGHEQY
TRBV30	TRBJ1-6	AWTHLRTGVNSPLH
TRBV7-6	TRBJ1-1	ASSLTGARNTEAF
TRBV28	TRBJ2-7	ASSGVRGIYQQY
TRBV19	TRBJ1-3	ASRWGATGAGNTIY
TRBV7-2	TRBJ2-1	ASSLTSGLYNEQF
TRBV5-4	TRBJ2-1	ASSFALAGGNDEQF
TRBV4-1	TRBJ2-3	ASSQRQGIDTQY
TRBV18	TRBJ1-1	ASSQGADTEAF
TRBV3-1/TRBV3-2	TRBJ2-1	ASSTRTSGVYNEQF